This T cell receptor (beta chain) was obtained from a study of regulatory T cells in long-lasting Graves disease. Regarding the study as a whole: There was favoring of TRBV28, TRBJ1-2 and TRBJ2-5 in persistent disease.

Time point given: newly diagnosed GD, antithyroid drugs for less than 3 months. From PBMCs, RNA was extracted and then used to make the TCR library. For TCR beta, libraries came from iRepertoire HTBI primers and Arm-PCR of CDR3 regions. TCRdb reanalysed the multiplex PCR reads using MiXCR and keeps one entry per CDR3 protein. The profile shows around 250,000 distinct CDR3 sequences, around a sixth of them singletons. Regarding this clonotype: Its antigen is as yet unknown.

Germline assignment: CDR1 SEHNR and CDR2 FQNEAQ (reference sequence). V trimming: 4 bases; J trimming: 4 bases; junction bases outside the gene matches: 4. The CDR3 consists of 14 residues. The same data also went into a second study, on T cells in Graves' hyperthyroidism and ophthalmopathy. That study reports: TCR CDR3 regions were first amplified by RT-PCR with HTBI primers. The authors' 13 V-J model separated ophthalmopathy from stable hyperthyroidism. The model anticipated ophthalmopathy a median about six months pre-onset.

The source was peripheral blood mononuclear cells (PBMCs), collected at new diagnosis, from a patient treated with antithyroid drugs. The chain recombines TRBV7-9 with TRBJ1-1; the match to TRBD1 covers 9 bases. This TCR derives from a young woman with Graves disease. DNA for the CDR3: TGTGCCAGCAGCTGGGGACAGGGAGCCACTGAAGCTTTCTTT. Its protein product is CASSWGQGATEAFF.